The 12 T cell receptor beta chains below all came from one sample that was sequenced in a study of cytomegalovirus exposure and HLA in healthy donors. Profiling relied on immunoSEQ multiplex PCR, and the TCRdb table lists in-frame clones only, not all of them. The sample has 130,000 or so clones, around 90% seen once. Sequenced: PBMCs. Source of these receptors: a woman aged 18-29 years in good health and CMV-seronegative.

The rearrangement links TRBV27 to TRBJ1-5, with a tentative D call TRBD1 (6 bases). CDR3 length equals 15 residues. Between the trimmed V and J ends, which lost 5 bases and 6 bases, there was a span of 17 bases. Germline lookup yields CDR1 MNHEY and CDR2 SMNVEV (reference sequence). The CDR3 sequence is CASSLLQGEGQPQHF. The CDR3 DNA sequence: TGTGCCAGCAGTCTCTTACAGGGAGAAGGTCAGCCCCAGCATTTT.

Concerning this clone itself: Compared with germline, one end of the junction differs, possibly owing to a read error. The chain links TRBV10-1 to TRBJ2-7, with 8 bases that match TRBD1. The CDR3 is 16 amino acids. Germline V CDR1 and CDR2: WNHNN, SYGVQD (reference sequence). The CDR3, as DNA: TGCGCCAGCAGAGGGGATCGAGGACAGGGTTCCTGCGAGCAGTACTTC. This sequence encodes CASRGDRGQGSCEQYF.

The chain is built from TRBV9 and TRBJ2-2; tentatively, D is TRBD1 (6 bases). V was pared by 4 bases and J by 6 bases, with 13 bases between. This CDR3 region has 14 residues. Germline lookup yields CDR1 SGDLS and CDR2 YYNGEE. The CDR3 spells CASSPYRAPGELFF. The CDR3 coding sequence is TGTGCCAGCAGCCCCTACAGGGCCCCCGGGGAGCTGTTTTTT. The whole variable domain, remainder taken from reference TRBV9 and TRBJ2-2, is DSGVTQTPKHLITATGQRVTLRCSPRSGDLSVYWYQQSLDQGLQFLIQYYNGEERAKGNILERFSAQQFPDLHSELNLSSLELGDSALYFCASSPYRAPGELFFGEGSRLTVL.

This clone was observed once. The genes are TRBV7-9 and TRBJ2-7; the match to TRBD2 covers 8 bases. Per the germline V gene, CDR1 is SEHNR and CDR2 is FQNEAQ (reference sequence). J lost 6 bases, V lost 5 bases, and 9 bases had no gene match. The CDR3 covers 14 residues. CDR3 protein: CASSREGLVGEQYF. DNA of the CDR3: TGTGCCAGCAGCCGGGAGGGTTTGGTAGGCGAGCAGTACTTC.

The chain employs TRBV7-6 and TRBJ2-1; TRBD1 might be the D (5 bases). The CDR3 is 15 amino acids. Germline V gene data show CDR1 as SGHVS and CDR2 as FNYEAQ. Trimming took off 4 bases at V and 1 base at J, with 11 bases between the two ends. CDR3 coding DNA: TGTGCCAGCAGCTCAAAGGGGTCGTCCTACAATGAGCAGTTCTTC. Translation: CASSSKGSSYNEQFF.

This rearrangement joins TRBV15 to TRBJ1-2; 9 nucleotides line up with TRBD1. Per the germline V gene, CDR1 is LNHNV and CDR2 is YYDKDF (reference sequence). The CDR3 is 12 residues long. V lost 10 bases, J lost 6 bases, and 6 bases stayed unmatched. The CDR3 sequence is CASSQGANGYTF. Here the CDR3 DNA reads TGTGCCAGCTCACAGGGGGCCAATGGCTACACCTTC. The full variable domain, completed using reference TRBV15 and TRBJ1-2, is DAMVIQNPRYQVTQFGKPVTLSCSQTLNHNVMYWYQQKSSQAPKLLFHYYDKDFNNEADTPDNFQSRRPNTSFCFLDIRSPGLGDTAMYLCASSQGANGYTFGSGTRLTVV.

The chain has TRBV29-1 and TRBJ2-1, with D tentatively TRBD1 (6 bases). The V end was cut by 6 bases, the J end by 5 bases, with 17 bases between. Germline CDR1 SQVTM, CDR2 ANQGSEA. This CDR3 spans 14 amino acids. CDR3 region: CSVAAGVWDNEQFF. In DNA, the CDR3 is TGCAGCGTCGCTGCAGGGGTTTGGGACAATGAGCAGTTCTTC.

CDR3 sequence reads: CASSASGHTGELFF. CDR3 coding DNA: TGTGCCAGCAGTGCCAGCGGCCACACCGGGGAGCTGTTTTTT. The chain couples TRBV6-4 to TRBJ2-2, with TRBD2 as a possible D gene (5 bases). Germline lookup yields CDR1 MRHNA and CDR2 SNTAGT. The V and J ends lost 4 bases and 3 bases respectively, with 9 bases between them. This CDR3 has 14 residues.

The rearrangement links TRBV11-2 to TRBJ2-3; 7 nucleotides match TRBD2. The CDR3 runs 16 residues. V was pared by 6 bases and J by 0 bases, with 9 bases of the junction left unmatched. CDR1 and CDR2 from the germline V gene are SGHAT and FQNNGV. The CDR3 DNA sequence: TGTGCCAGCAGACCCCGAGCGGGAACGAGCACAGATACGCAGTATTTT. Residues: CASRPRAGTSTDTQYF. Together with reference TRBV11-2 and TRBJ2-3, the CDR3 gives the full variable domain: EAGVAQSPRYKIIEKRQSVAFWCNPISGHATLYWYQQILGQGPKLLIQFQNNGVVDDSQLPKDRFSAERLKGVDSTLKIQPAKLEDSAVYLCASRPRAGTSTDTQYFGPGTRLTVL.

The chain carries TRBV2 and TRBJ2-3; 8 nucleotides agree with TRBD1. The trim removed 6 bases at V and 2 bases at J, leaving 4 bases unmatched. The CDR3 extends over 14 amino acids. Germline loops: CDR1 SNHLY, CDR2 FYNNEI. Written as DNA, the CDR3 is TGTGCCAGCAGGGACAGGGTTCCCACAGATACGCAGTATTTT. Its translation: CASRDRVPTDTQYF.

In this sample, this clone turned up many times. This chain joins TRBV14 and TRBJ1-2; D unresolved. CDR1 SGHDN and CDR2 FVKESK come from the germline V gene. CDR3 length: 15 amino acids. V was pared by 4 bases and J by 2 bases, with 14 bases between. The CDR3 loop is CASSRSGEGNYGYTF. The DNA of the CDR3 is TGTGCCAGCAGCCGGTCGGGAGAAGGCAACTATGGCTACACCTTC.

The gene calls are TRBV29-1 and TRBJ2-1, with TRBD2 as a possible D gene (5 bases). Germline values: CDR1 SQVTM, CDR2 ANQGSEA. Trimming removed 6 bases at V and 7 bases at J, with 16 bases between. The CDR3 totals 13 residues. Here the CDR3 DNA reads TGCAGCGTCCCCCAGTCTTGGAGGAATGAGCAGTTCTTC. Residues: CSVPQSWRNEQFF.